The entry below gives a single T cell receptor (beta chain) sequence along with its context. Antigen specificity is unknown. It was by quantitative 5'-RACE with molecular barcodes that TCR beta libraries were made. TCRdb used MiXCR to reprocess the 5' RACE reads, holding one entry per CDR3 protein. The table includes a few hundred thousand distinct CDR3 sequences, 11% detected once. This sample is drawn from a study of CD8 T cells in ankylosing spondylitis. Study-level results: Matched ankylosing spondylitis synovial fluid reportedly showed significant enrichment of disease-linked clones. Previous work reported some of these motif variants in the synovial fluid and blood of reactive arthritis.

V trimming: 0 bases; J trimming: 10 bases; junction bases outside the gene matches: 5. CDR1 and CDR2 (germline): SEHNR, FQNEAQ (reference sequence). The CDR3 sequence is 15 residues long. Sequenced: blood, either unsorted or a sorted T cell fraction (not recorded which). This receptor was identified in a female donor with ankylosing spondylitis or in good health (not recorded which). The rearrangement links TRBV7-9 to TRBJ2-1, with TRBD2 matching over 11 bases. For the CDR3, the DNA is TGTGCCAGCAGCTTAGCTAGCGGGAGGGCCCAGGAGCAGTTCTTC. Translation: CASSLASGRAQEQFF. Looking up the rest from reference TRBV7-9 and TRBJ2-1 gives the full variable domain: DTGVSQNPRHKITKRGQNVTFRCDPISEHNRLYWYRQTLGQGPEFLTYFQNEAQLEKSRLLSDRFSAERPKGSFSTLEIQRTEQGDSAMYLCASSLASGRAQEQFFGPGTRLTVL.